This T cell receptor (beta chain) emerged from a study of CD8 T cells in Susac syndrome. General observations from the study: The study recognized that the number of individuals in its TCR sequencing and HLA analysis was relatively small.

Comments on this clonotype: Its antigen is not known.

TCR beta sequencing was performed on blood CD8+ and CD4+ T cells. Isolation of CD8+ and CD4+ T cells was performed negatively, whereas enrichment of TEMRA cells was done by FACS. Random hexamers were used to reverse transcribe about 0.5 to 1 ug of RNA. TCR beta CDR3 was amplified by immunoSEQ covering 54 Vbeta and 13 Jbeta. TCRdb independently ran MiXCR on the immunoSEQ multiplex PCR reads; one entry per CDR3 protein. There are about 150,000 distinct CDR3 sequences in the sample; roughly 96% occur only once, and 0.15% lies in the top ten. Trimming took 4 bases from V and 5 from J, leaving 11 bases between them. The CDR3 has 13 amino acids. CDR1 SGDLS and CDR2 YYNGEE come from the germline V gene.

Sequencing was performed on CD8+ T cells from PBMCs. The clonotype comes from a human donor with multiple sclerosis. The chain links TRBV9 to TRBJ2-3; D is ambiguous. The DNA of the CDR3 is TGTGCCAGCAGCAACACCCGCGGAGATACGCAGTATTTT. This gives the protein CASSNTRGDTQYF.